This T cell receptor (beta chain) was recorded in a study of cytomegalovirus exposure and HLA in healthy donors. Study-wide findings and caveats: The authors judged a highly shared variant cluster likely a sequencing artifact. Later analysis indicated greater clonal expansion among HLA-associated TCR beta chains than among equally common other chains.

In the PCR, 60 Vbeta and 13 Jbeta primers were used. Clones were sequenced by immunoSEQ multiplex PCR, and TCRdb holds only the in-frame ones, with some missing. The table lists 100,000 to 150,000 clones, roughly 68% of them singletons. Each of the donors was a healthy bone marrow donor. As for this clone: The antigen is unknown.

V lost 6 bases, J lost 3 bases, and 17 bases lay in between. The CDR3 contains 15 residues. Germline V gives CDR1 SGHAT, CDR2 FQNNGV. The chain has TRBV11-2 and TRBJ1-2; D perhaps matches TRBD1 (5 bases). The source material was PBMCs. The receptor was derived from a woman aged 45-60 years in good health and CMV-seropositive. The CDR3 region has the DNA TGTGCCAGCAGGGGGGTCGGAGGGCCAGACTATGGCTACACCTTC. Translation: CASRGVGGPDYGYTF.